This TCR beta chain was sequenced in a study of CD8 T cells in Susac syndrome. RNA, at about 0.45 to 1 ug, was reverse transcribed with random hexamers. Amplification of TCR beta CDR3 spanned 54 Vbeta and 13 Jbeta via immunoSEQ multiplex PCR. TCRdb passed the immunoSEQ multiplex PCR reads through MiXCR, listing each CDR3 protein once. The sample records 250,000 to 300,000 distinct CDR3 sequences, 85% being singletons. CDR3 length: 14 residues. From germline, CDR1 is MNHEY and CDR2 SVGAGI. Trimming pared 7 bases from V and 1 base from J, leaving 10 bases between. The chain has TRBV6-5 and TRBJ2-2, with unresolved D. Sequencing was performed on CD8+ T cells from PBMCs. The clonotype was recovered from a human donor with multiple sclerosis. This chain's CDR3 is CASMIAENTGELFF. CDR3 in DNA: TGTGCCAGCATGATTGCGGAGAACACCGGGGAGCTGTTTTTT.